Here is one T cell receptor (beta chain) with its context. Its target is unknown. The record originates from a study of cytotoxic CD8 clonotypes in ibrutinib-treated CLL. Study as a whole: Among the patients, about a dozen presented as relapsed/refractory and 15 as treatment-naive; about 17 showed unmutated IGHV. Complete response was seen in 2 patients and partial in some 25; about 12 progressed and about 15 stayed remitted after a median about six years. Overall study findings and caveats: T-cell clonality at baseline went above that of age-matched healthy donors and rose and fell with circulating CD8+ T-cell counts.

CDR3 size: 14 residues. Unmatched junction bases numbered 6, after V lost 4 bases and J lost 5 bases. Germline assignment: CDR1 SGHRS and CDR2 YFSETQ. Only in-frame clones appear in the TCRdb table, and some are missing; sequencing was by immunoSEQ multiplex PCR. The sample has about 89,000 clones, 70% to 80% seen once; the top ten hold 32%. J is TRBJ2-7 and V is TRBV5-1; TRBD1 matches 10 bases. This specimen consisted of PBMCs, obtained after 12 months of ibrutinib treatment. This clonotype originated in a human donor with chronic lymphocytic leukemia. The CDR3 loop is CASSRDRGPDEQYF. The DNA for the CDR3 is TGCGCCAGCAGCCGTGACAGGGGGCCGGACGAGCAGTACTTC.